This entry is about one TCR beta chain. No antigen is known for it. The germline gives CDR1 SGHRS, CDR2 YFSETQ. The CDR3 has 13 amino acids. These data come from a study of post-analysis software for immune sequencing data. General study findings and limits: Relative to controls, patients had roughly five TRBV segments at higher frequency, with TRBV5-6, TRBV5-1 and TRBV20-1 among these. For normalized Chao1 diversity, multiple sclerosis patients scored significantly lower than controls did. Samples prepared in the same batch strongly co-clustered by F measure.

The TCR beta cDNA libraries carried unique molecular identifiers. TCRdb re-called the PCR reads with MiXCR, one entry per CDR3 protein. Among a few hundred thousand distinct CDR3 sequences listed, approximately 37% were seen once. The rearrangement uses TRBV5-1 and TRBJ2-5; no reliable D call. The J call is uncertain, as TRBJ2-7 better fits the DNA end. The sequenced material came from blood. This receptor was obtained from a girl aged 2-10 years with multiple sclerosis. The CDR3 coding sequence is TGCGCCAGCAGCCTTACCCCATTCTACGAGCAGTACTTC. Protein: CASSLTPFYEQYF.